The 30 T cell receptor beta chains presented below share a single source sample, sequenced in a study of tumor-infiltrating lymphocytes in primary liver carcinoma. RNA isolated from unsorted whole blood supplied the blood RNA, with germline DNA also extracted. TCR beta cDNA came from 400 to 500 ng total RNA, primed with a constant-region primer. Three nested multiplex PCR rounds, a slightly modified ARM-PCR, produced the libraries for TCR beta. Two initial PCR rounds of around 9 cycles each paired TRBV1-TRBV30 forward primers with a C-beta reverse primer. TCRdb re-derived calls from the multiplex PCR reads in MiXCR, one entry per CDR3 protein. The data hold almost 200,000 distinct CDR3 sequences, with around three fifths observed a single time. What was sequenced was peripheral blood. The receptors shown here come from a woman aged 60-70 years with primary liver carcinoma and hepatitis B virus infection.

This clonotype was recorded a few times. Just one base apart from a much larger clone, this may be a read error. The genes are TRBV4-1 and TRBJ2-3; unclear D gene. The V gene's germline CDR1 is MGHRA and CDR2 YSYEKL. The CDR3 runs 15 residues. The CDR3 sequence: CATSQGLYSTDTQYF. CDR3 nucleotide sequence: TGCGCCACCAGCCAAGGCCTATATAGCACAGATACGCAGTATTTT.

Concerning this clonotype: This may be a read error, as it is one base from a much larger clone. The genes are TRBV6-5 and TRBJ2-1, with a tentative D call TRBD2 (5 bases). Germline lookup yields CDR1 MNHEY and CDR2 SVGAGI. The CDR3 has 12 residues. This chain's CDR3 is CTSSYDAGEQFF. The CDR3 coding sequence is TGTACCAGCAGTTACGATGCGGGTGAGCAGTTCTTC.

This clonotype was seen a few times. The junction departs from germline at one end; a sequencing error may be responsible. This rearrangement joins TRBV11-2 to TRBJ2-5; unclear D gene. CDR3 length: 15 amino acids. In germline, CDR1 is SGHAT, CDR2 FQNNGV. The chain's CDR3 is CASTLAPMTGETQYF. The CDR3 region has the DNA TGTGCCAGCACCTTAGCCCCTATGACCGGGGAGACCCAGTACTTC.

The chain is built from TRBV11-1 and TRBJ2-7; D remains unclear. CDR3 size: 11 residues. CDR1 and CDR2 from the germline V gene are SGHAT and FQDESV (reference sequence). V lost 11 bases and J 7 bases, leaving 15 bases between the germline ends. CDR3 loop: CACTRKDEQYF. CDR3 DNA sequence: TGTGCCTGCACAAGGAAGGATGAGCAGTACTTC.

In the case of this clonotype: Mismatch with germline at one junction end may stem from a read error. V and J are TRBV11-2 and TRBJ2-7, with D perhaps matching TRBD2 (6 bases). The CDR3 runs 16 residues. The V gene's germline CDR1 is SGHAT and CDR2 FQNNGV. Here the CDR3 DNA reads TGTGCCAACAGCCAACATTCGGGAACTAGCAACTACGAGCAGTACTTC. Residues: CANSQHSGTSNYEQYF.

This clonotype was found many times. The chain links TRBV10-1 to TRBJ2-1; maybe TRBD2 (6 bases). Looked up from germline, CDR1 is WNHNN and CDR2 is SYGVQD (reference sequence). The CDR3 loop spans 15 amino acids. V was pared by 3 bases and J by 6 bases, with 15 bases between. CDR3 loop: CASSDGTGPRNEQFF. The DNA of the CDR3 is TGCGCCAGCAGTGATGGGACTGGTCCCCGCAATGAGCAGTTCTTC.

This clonotype occurred many times. The V gene is TRBV6-1, the J gene TRBJ2-1; D possibly corresponds to TRBD1 (7 bases). Looked up from germline, CDR1 is MNHNS and CDR2 is SASEGT. Between the trimmed V and J ends, which lost 4 bases and 0 bases, there was a span of 28 bases. The CDR3 extends over 21 amino acids. The CDR3 protein is CASSVLGGGRGRLGSYNEQFF. In DNA, the CDR3 is TGTGCCAGCAGTGTCTTAGGGGGCGGCAGGGGAAGACTAGGCTCCTACAATGAGCAGTTCTTC.

The chain joins TRBV11-2 to TRBJ2-3; D is undetermined. Per the germline V gene, CDR1 is SGHAT and CDR2 is FQNNGV. The length of the CDR3 is 15 residues. V lost 4 bases, J lost 5 bases, and 16 bases lay in between. The CDR3 sequence: CASSYRAEPRDTQYF. In DNA, the CDR3 is TGTGCCAGCAGCTATAGGGCGGAACCCAGAGATACGCAGTATTTT.

A word on this clonotype: A read error may account for a junction end that differs from germline. The rearrangement uses TRBV4-1 and TRBJ2-7, with D hard to call. Germline values: CDR1 MGHRA, CDR2 YSYEKL. CDR3 size: 14 residues. This CDR3 is CASGLRERSYEQYF. DNA of the CDR3: TGCGCCAGCGGCTTAAGGGAAAGGTCCTATGAGCAGTACTTC.

This clonotype was seen just once. A junction end diverges from the germline sequence, so it may reflect a read error. This rearrangement joins TRBV11-2 to TRBJ2-7, with 7 bases matching TRBD1. This CDR3 comprises 12 residues. The V gene's germline CDR1 is SGHAT and CDR2 FQNNGV. CDR3 sequence (DNA): TGTGCCAGCAGTTTACAGGGGTACGTGCAGTACTTC. This encodes CASSLQGYVQYF. Filled out from reference TRBV11-2 and TRBJ2-7, the complete variable domain reads EAGVAQSPRYKIIEKRQSVAFWCNPISGHATLYWYQQILGQGPKLLIQFQNNGVVDDSQLPKDRFSAERLKGVDSTLKIQPAKLEDSAVYLCASSLQGYVQYFGPGTRLTVT.

Notes on this clonotype: The germline gene is not matched at one end of the junction; a read error may be the cause. CDR3 region: CASSSGHTGGEQFF. The CDR3 DNA follows: TGTGCCAGCAGCTCGGGACATACAGGCGGGGAGCAGTTTTTT. The chain is built from TRBV11-2 and TRBJ2-2; the D gene could be TRBD1 or TRBD2 (6 bases each). Germline V lookup: CDR1 SGHAT, CDR2 FQNNGV. The CDR3 totals 14 residues. Full variable domain (rest looked up from reference TRBV11-2 and TRBJ2-2): EAGVAQSPRYKIIEKRQSVAFWCNPISGHATLYWYQQILGQGPKLLIQFQNNGVVDDSQLPKDRFSAERLKGVDSTLKIQPAKLEDSAVYLCASSSGHTGGEQFFGEGSRLTVL.

This clonotype came up a few times. This chain joins TRBV5-6 and TRBJ1-1; D unresolved. V gave up 4 bases and J gave up 1 base, with 8 bases separating them. CDR1 SGHDT and CDR2 YYEEEE come from the germline V gene. The CDR3 is 13 residues long. CDR3 protein: CASSARPNTEAFF. The CDR3 coding sequence is TGTGCCAGCAGCGCCCGCCCGAACACTGAAGCTTTCTTT.

About this clonotype: At one end the junction does not follow the germline gene, possibly because of a read error. The gene calls are TRBV12-3 or TRBV12-4 and TRBJ2-3, with 13 bases identical to TRBD2. The CDR3 covers 17 residues. For the CDR3, the DNA is TGTGCCAGCGGAGGACTAGCGGGAGTTTTTAGCAGTGATACCCAGTATTTT. It codes for CASGGLAGVFSSDTQYF.

This clonotype was detected many times. V is TRBV13 and J is TRBJ2-1, with 10 nucleotides matching TRBD1. V trimming: 4 bases; J trimming: 2 bases; junction bases outside the gene matches: 2. The CDR3 totals 15 residues. Per the germline V gene, CDR1 is PRHDT and CDR2 is FYEKMQ (reference sequence). CDR3 residues: CASSSGTGAYNEQFF. The CDR3, as DNA: TGTGCCAGCAGCTCCGGGACAGGGGCCTACAATGAGCAGTTCTTC.

This chain joins TRBV4-1 and TRBJ2-2; 9 bases are a match to TRBD1. The CDR3 covers 16 residues. V shed 3 bases and J 3 bases; nucleotides not matched to a gene: 5. Germline assignment: CDR1 MGHRA and CDR2 YSYEKL. CDR3 in DNA: TGCGCCAGCAGCCAGACAGGGGGAAGATACACCGGGGAGCTGTTTTTT. Translating it yields CASSQTGGRYTGELFF.

This clonotype was recorded at least ten times. The chain uses TRBV5-5 and TRBJ2-1, with D tentatively TRBD2 (6 bases). Germline V gene sequence: CDR1 SGHKS, CDR2 YYEKEE (reference sequence). V lost 4 bases and J 4 bases, leaving 15 bases between the germline ends. This CDR3 contains 15 residues. CDR3 in DNA: TGTGCCAGCAGCCCCGCGGCTAGCGCATACAATGAGCAGTTCTTC. The encoded protein is CASSPAASAYNEQFF. The whole variable domain, filled in from reference TRBV5-5 and TRBJ2-1, reads DAGVTQSPTHLIKTRGQQVTLRCSPISGHKSVSWYQQVLGQGPQFIFQYYEKEERGRGNFPDRFSARQFPNYSSELNVNALLLGDSALYLCASSPAASAYNEQFFGPGTRLTVL.

The chain carries TRBV7-8 and TRBJ2-7, with 12 bases matching TRBD2. The V gene end was trimmed by 5 bases and the J gene end by 3 bases; junction bases not matched to a gene: 8. The CDR3 has 16 residues. Per the germline V gene, CDR1 is SGHVS and CDR2 is FQNEAQ. CDR3 loop: CASSTGGLAGIYEQYF. In DNA, the CDR3 is TGTGCCAGCAGCACAGGCGGACTAGCGGGGATCTACGAGCAGTACTTC.

This clonotype was seen a handful of times. The rearrangement uses TRBV28 and TRBJ2-1; D gene unclear. The CDR3 is 12 residues long. Germline V gene data show CDR1 as MDHEN and CDR2 as SYDVKM. V was cut by 7 bases and J by 7 bases, with 11 bases left in between. CDR3 sequence reads: CASKENQNEQFF. In DNA, the CDR3 is TGTGCCAGCAAAGAGAACCAGAATGAGCAGTTCTTC. Drawing the rest from reference TRBV28 and TRBJ2-1, the complete variable domain is DVKVTQSSRYLVKRTGEKVFLECVQDMDHENMFWYRQDPGLGLRLIYFSYDVKMKEKGDIPEGYSVSREKKERFSLILESASTNQTSMYLCASKENQNEQFFGPGTRLTVL.

About this clonotype: A junction end diverges from the germline sequence, so it may reflect a read error. The rearrangement joins TRBV4-2 to TRBJ2-1; 8 bases line up with TRBD2. Germline CDR1 reads LGHNA; CDR2 reads YNFKEQ. The CDR3 sequence is 15 residues long. CDR3 sequence (DNA): TGTGCCAGTAGCCAAGATTCTAGCGGGTACAATGAGCGGTTCTTC. Its protein is CASSQDSSGYNERFF.

On this clonotype: An end of the junction differs from the germline gene, which may be a read error. This rearrangement joins TRBV29-1 to TRBJ2-7; D could derive from TRBD1 or TRBD2 (6 bases each). Germline loops: CDR1 SQVTM, CDR2 ANQGSEA. This CDR3 is 13 amino acids long. Written as DNA, the CDR3 is TGCAGCATCCGTAAGGGGGGTTCCTACGAGCAGTATTTC. Translation gives CSIRKGGSYEQYF.

With regard to this clonotype: A clone one base away is much larger, so this may be a read error. V usage is TRBV4-1 and J usage is TRBJ1-1; 10 nucleotides match TRBD1. CDR3 length: 13 amino acids. Germline V gene lookup returns CDR1 MGHRA and CDR2 YSYEKL. CDR3 sequence (DNA): TGCACCAGCAGACAGGGGGCCAACACTGAAGCTTTCTTT. Amino acid sequence: CTSRQGANTEAFF.

On this clonotype itself: At one of its ends the junction is not consistent with the germline gene, which may arise from a read error. The J gene is TRBJ2-7, the V gene TRBV11-3; 14 bases match TRBD2. CDR1 is SGHNT, CDR2 YENEEA, per germline. The CDR3 runs 17 residues. The CDR3 reads CASSLGCGTSGSYEQYF. DNA of the CDR3: TGTGCCAGCAGTTTAGGGTGCGGGACTAGCGGGAGCTACGAGCAGTACTTC.

There are a few counts of this clonotype. The CDR3 spells CASSDRGWSSYEQYF. CDR3 DNA sequence: TGTGCCAGCAGTGACAGGGGCTGGAGCTCCTACGAGCAGTACTTC. V and J are TRBV28 and TRBJ2-7, with TRBD1 matching over 8 bases. The CDR3 spans 15 residues. Germline V gene sequence: CDR1 MDHEN, CDR2 SYDVKM. V dropped 5 bases and J dropped 0; count of bases not matched to a gene: 6.

V and J are TRBV11-2 and TRBJ2-7; D gene unclear. This CDR3 spans 15 amino acids. Trimming took off 5 bases at V and 6 bases at J, with 20 bases between the two ends. Germline V gives CDR1 SGHAT, CDR2 FQNNGV. The CDR3 here is CASSRFRSSHGEQYF. The CDR3 DNA sequence: TGTGCCAGCAGCCGATTTAGGTCTTCACATGGCGAGCAGTACTTC. The whole variable domain, filled in from reference TRBV11-2 and TRBJ2-7, reads EAGVAQSPRYKIIEKRQSVAFWCNPISGHATLYWYQQILGQGPKLLIQFQNNGVVDDSQLPKDRFSAERLKGVDSTLKIQPAKLEDSAVYLCASSRFRSSHGEQYFGPGTRLTVT.

V gene TRBV11-2 combines with J gene TRBJ1-2; the D gene is possibly TRBD1 (5 bases). The germline V gene has CDR1 SGHAT and CDR2 FQNNGV. Deletions cut 4 bases from V and 4 bases from J, with 13 bases between. The CDR3 extends over 14 amino acids. In DNA, the CDR3 is TGTGCCAGCAGCTGGGGGGGTATGGGCTATGGCTACACCTTC. Protein sequence: CASSWGGMGYGYTF.

Remarks on this clonotype: One end of the junction does not line up with germline, which may come from a read error. The chain recombines TRBV11-2 with TRBJ1-1; D unclear. The germline CDR1 and CDR2 sequences are SGHAT and FQNNGV. This CDR3 comprises 14 residues. The CDR3 coding sequence is TGTGCCAGCAGCTTACAAGGATCATCCCCTGAAGCTTACTTT. This gives the protein CASSLQGSSPEAYF.

For this clonotype: A read error may account for a junction end that differs from germline. The gene calls are TRBV7-8 and TRBJ2-7; 9 bases are shared with TRBD2. The CDR3 consists of 14 residues. The germline V gene encodes CDR1 SGHVS and CDR2 FQNEAQ. CDR3 in amino acids: CTSSFAGGRYEQYF. CDR3 DNA: TGTACCAGCAGCTTTGCGGGAGGGAGGTACGAGCAGTACTTC.

Concerning this clonotype itself: Given a much more abundant clone one base away, this may be a read error. V usage is TRBV5-1 and J usage is TRBJ2-2; perhaps TRBD1 as D (5 bases). V was cut by 7 bases and J by 0 bases, with 16 bases left in between. CDR1 is SGHRS and CDR2 is YFSETQ in the germline V gene. The CDR3 consists of 16 residues. The CDR3 region is CASGSGHASNTGELFF. The CDR3 DNA sequence: TGCGCCAGCGGCTCCGGACACGCCTCGAACACCGGGGAGCTGTTTTTT. Supplemented by reference TRBV5-1 and TRBJ2-2, the full variable domain reads KAGVTQTPRYLIKTRGQQVTLSCSPISGHRSVSWYQQTPGQGLQFLFEYFSETQRNKGNFPGRFSGRQFSNSRSEMNVSTLELGDSALYLCASGSGHASNTGELFFGEGSRLTVL.

On this clonotype: This may be a read error: a much more frequent sequence differs by one nucleotide. The rearrangement links TRBV4-1 to TRBJ2-2; the match to TRBD2 covers 7 bases. The CDR3 spans 18 residues. Germline CDR1 MGHRA, CDR2 YSYEKL. The DNA for the CDR3 is TGCGCCAGCAGCCACGGGAAGGGCGGGAGTATAAACACCGGGGACCTGTTTTTT. Protein sequence: CASSHGKGGSINTGDLFF.

The chain combines TRBV7-8 with TRBJ2-3, with D perhaps matching TRBD2 (5 bases). Trimming cost V 3 bases and J 4 bases, with 11 bases left between them. Per the germline V gene, CDR1 is SGHVS and CDR2 is FQNEAQ. CDR3 length equals 14 residues. The DNA of the CDR3 is TGTGCCAGCAGCTTGGGGAGTAAAGCAGATACGCAGTATTTT. Residues: CASSLGSKADTQYF.